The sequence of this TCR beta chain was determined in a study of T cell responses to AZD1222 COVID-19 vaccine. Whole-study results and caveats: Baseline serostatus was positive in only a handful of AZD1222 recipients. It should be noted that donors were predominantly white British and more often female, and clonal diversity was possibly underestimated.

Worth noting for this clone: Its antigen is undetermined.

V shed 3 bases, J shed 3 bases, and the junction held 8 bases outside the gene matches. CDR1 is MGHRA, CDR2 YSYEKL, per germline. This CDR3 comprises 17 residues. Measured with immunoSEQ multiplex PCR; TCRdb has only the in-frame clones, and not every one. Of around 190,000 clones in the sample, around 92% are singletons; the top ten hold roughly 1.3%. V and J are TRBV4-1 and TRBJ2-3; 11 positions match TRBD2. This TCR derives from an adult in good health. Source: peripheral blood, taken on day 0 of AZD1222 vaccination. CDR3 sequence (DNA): TGCGCCAGCAGCCATGACACTCGACTAGCGGGGACAGATACGCAGTATTTT. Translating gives CASSHDTRLAGTDTQYF.